The rows below give T cell receptor beta chains drawn from one sample of a study of shared clonotypes between healthy human individuals. The method was immunoSEQ multiplex PCR; TCRdb's version includes in-frame clones alone and lacks a portion of them. Of around 2.1 million clones listed, approximately 94% were seen once; the top ten hold roughly 1.7%. Material: naive CD8+ T cells from PBMCs. Receptors were obtained from a man between 18 and 35 years old in good health. Some clones in this sample may be carry-over from other donors' samples. CDR3s include the opening cysteine and the closing phenylalanine or tryptophan. D genes are given only for firm matches. Not all rows give a size; the values are once, few, many and, for expanded clones, a class.

abundance	d_gene	v_gene	j_gene	CDR3nt	CDR3aa
once	TRBD1	TRBV6-1	TRBJ2-7	TGTGCCAGCAGTGCCCCACCGGGACAGGGTTTATACGAGCAGTACTTC	CASSAPPGQGLYEQYF
.	TRBD2	TRBV19	TRBJ2-5	TGTGCCAGTAGTATAACTAGCGGTGAGACCCAGTACTTC	CASSITSGETQYF
.	TRBD2	TRBV11-2	TRBJ2-3	TGTGCCAGCAGCCACGGACTAGCGGTTTACACAGATACGCAGTATTTT	CASSHGLAVYTDTQYF
.	TRBD1	TRBV6-6	TRBJ2-7	TGTGCCAGCAGTTACTCGGGACAGCCCTCCTACGAGCAGTACTTC	CASSYSGQPSYEQYF
once	TRBD2	TRBV28	TRBJ2-5	TGTGCCAGCAGTTTATTAGGGCTAGCGGAGGGGGAGACCCAGTACTTC	CASSLLGLAEGETQYF
.	TRBD1	TRBV2	TRBJ2-7	TGTGCCAGCAGGGCCCTTGTGGGACAGCTGGATACCGAGCAGTACTTC	CASRALVGQLDTEQYF
.	.	TRBV4-3	TRBJ1-4	TGCGCCAGCAGCCAAGAATTGGAGGATGAAAAACTGTTTTTT	CASSQELEDEKLFF
.	TRBD2	TRBV9	TRBJ2-1	TGTGCCAGCAGCATTCCCGGGACTAGCGGGCCTCCCTCCTACAATGAGCAGTTCTTC	CASSIPGTSGPPSYNEQFF
.	.	TRBV27	TRBJ2-1	TGTGCCAGCAGTTTATCGACCTCCCATGCCTCCTACAATGAGCAGTTCTTC	CASSLSTSHASYNEQFF
.	.	TRBV7-3	TRBJ2-2	TGTGCCAGCAGCCCCATGGGAGATCCTAACACCGGGGAGCTGTTTTTT	CASSPMGDPNTGELFF
.	.	TRBV5-4	TRBJ2-1	TGTGCCAGCAGCTTGACGGGTGAGCAGTTCTTC	CASSLTGEQFF
.	TRBD2	TRBV29-1	TRBJ2-1	TGCAGCGTCGACGGGACTAGCGGGAGTGATAATGAGCAGTTCTTC	CSVDGTSGSDNEQFF
.	.	TRBV29-1	TRBJ1-2	TGCAGCGTTGATGTGGGGGGCGCGGTCTATGGCTACACCTTC	CSVDVGGAVYGYTF
.	.	TRBV25-1	TRBJ2-7	TGTGCCAGCAGTGAATTTGTGGGAGAGCAGTACTTC	CASSEFVGEQYF
few	.	TRBV28	TRBJ1-3	TGTGCCAGCATTGCCCTGTTGGGGCCAGGAAACACCATATATTTT	CASIALLGPGNTIYF
.	.	TRBV9	TRBJ2-4	TGTGCCAGCAGCGTAGGCCAGGGAGGCACAAAAAACATTCAGTACTTC	CASSVGQGGTKNIQYF
.	TRBD1	TRBV5-6	TRBJ1-1	TGTGCCACCGGGAAGGGGGCATCGTACACTGAAGCTTTCTTT	CATGKGASYTEAFF
once	.	TRBV7-9	TRBJ2-5	TGTGCCAGCAGCTTTCCCGGGCGAGAGACCCAGTACTTC	CASSFPGRETQYF
.	.	TRBV19	TRBJ1-4	TGTGCCAGTAGTAGAGGACGGCCTAATGAAAAACTGTTTTTT	CASSRGRPNEKLFF
.	TRBD1	TRBV27	TRBJ2-1	TGTGCCAGCAGTTTTGACAGGGGGACTAATGAGCAGTTCTTC	CASSFDRGTNEQFF
.	.	TRBV9	TRBJ2-3	TGTGCCAGCAGCGCCTTCGGCACAGATACGCAGTATTTT	CASSAFGTDTQYF
once	TRBD1	TRBV28	TRBJ1-5	TGTGCCGGTAGGGACAGGGGGTTCTATCAGCCCCAGCATTTT	CAGRDRGFYQPQHF
.	.	TRBV25-1	TRBJ2-3	TGTGCCAGCTGCCCCCGGGACTTGGGGGATACGCAGTATTTT	CASCPRDLGDTQYF
.	.	TRBV6-1	TRBJ2-2	TGTGCCAGCAGCCCGAGACTAGGGGGCGGGGAGCTGTTTTTT	CASSPRLGGGELFF
once	.	TRBV4-1	TRBJ2-2	TGCGCCAGCAGCCAAGATGGGTCGATTCTGTTTTTT	CASSQDGSILFF
.	.	TRBV25-1	TRBJ1-1	TGTGCCAGCAGCCCCTTGCGTGTGAACACTGAAGCTTTCTTT	CASSPLRVNTEAFF
.	.	TRBV19	TRBJ1-1	TGTGCCAGTAGTATTGGGAAAGGGCTGAACACTGAAGCTTTCTTT	CASSIGKGLNTEAFF
.	.	TRBV6-6	TRBJ1-3	TGTGCCAGCAGTTACCTCCCGGCCTCTGGAAACACCATATATTTT	CASSYLPASGNTIYF
few	.	TRBV29-1	TRBJ1-2	TGCAGCGTTCTCGTTTGGGGTTGGACATATGGCTACACCTTC	CSVLVWGWTYGYTF
.	.	TRBV5-5	TRBJ2-1	TGTGCCAGCAGCTTGATCGATGAGCAGTTCTTC	CASSLIDEQFF
.	.	TRBV6-5	TRBJ2-7	TGTGCCAGCAGTTACACTCTTAGTGGGGACGAGCAGTACTTC	CASSYTLSGDEQYF
.	TRBD2	TRBV7-9	TRBJ2-1	TGTGCCAGCAGCCGAGCGCCTAGCGGGGTTTACAATGAGCAGTTCTTC	CASSRAPSGVYNEQFF
.	.	TRBV9	TRBJ1-2	TGTGCCAGCAGCGTAGGCCAGGGCCGACCCCCTAACTATGGCTACACCTTC	CASSVGQGRPPNYGYTF
.	.	TRBV29-1	TRBJ1-2	TGCAGCGTTGCTGCTAGTAACTATGGCTACACCTTC	CSVAASNYGYTF
.	.	TRBV28	TRBJ2-5	TGTGCCAGCAGTTTAACAGGCGGCGAGACCCAGTACTTC	CASSLTGGETQYF
.	TRBD2	TRBV5-6	TRBJ2-7	TGTGCCAGCAGCTGGAGCGGAAGCGGGAAGCCCTACGAGCAGTACTTC	CASSWSGSGKPYEQYF
.	.	TRBV29-1	TRBJ2-3	TGCAGCGTTATTTTCTCGAGCGGTACGCAGTATTTT	CSVIFSSGTQYF
.	TRBD2	TRBV29-1	TRBJ2-1	TGCAGCGTTGTTGGGCGGGAGGGTTATGAGCAGTTCTTC	CSVVGREGYEQFF
.	TRBD2	TRBV14	TRBJ2-7	TGTGCCAGCAGCCAAGAGGCGGCGGGAGGTAGCGAGCAGTACTTC	CASSQEAAGGSEQYF
once	.	TRBV2	TRBJ1-2	TGTGCCAGCAGGAGAGGGGTTGCCTCTAACTATGGCTACACCTTC	CASRRGVASNYGYTF
.	.	TRBV7-3	TRBJ2-5	TGTGCCAGCAGCCAAGTAGGGGGGACCCAGTACTTC	CASSQVGGTQYF
.	.	TRBV6-5	TRBJ2-7	TGTGCCAGCAGTCACGAGGGGGCCTACGAGCAGTACTTC	CASSHEGAYEQYF
.	TRBD1	TRBV7-9	TRBJ2-7	TGTGCCAGCAGCTCGACAGGGTCAAGAGTCTCTTACGAGCAGTACTTC	CASSSTGSRVSYEQYF
.	TRBD2	TRBV4-2	TRBJ2-1	TGTGCCAGCAGCCAAGATCCACGAGAGGCGGGAGGGGTTGAGCAGTTCTTC	CASSQDPREAGGVEQFF
.	.	TRBV28	TRBJ1-1	TGTGCCAGCAGACCCCCGGGGGTTAACACTGAAGCTTTCTTT	CASRPPGVNTEAFF
.	TRBD2	TRBV4-3	TRBJ2-7	TGCGCCAGCAGCCAAGATTGGGCTAGCGGCCTCATATCCTACGAGCAGTACTTC	CASSQDWASGLISYEQYF
.	.	TRBV29-1	TRBJ2-7	TGCAGCGTTGAACGGGAAACCTCCTACGAGCAGTACTTC	CSVERETSYEQYF
.	TRBD2	TRBV9	TRBJ2-1	TGTGCCAGCAGTTCCGGGACTAGCATGCCCAATGAGCAGTTCTTC	CASSSGTSMPNEQFF
.	TRBD2	TRBV27	TRBJ2-7	TGTGCCAGCAGTCAAATGGGAGCGGGAGCCAACCCAGGCCTCTACGAGCAGTACTTC	CASSQMGAGANPGLYEQYF
once	.	TRBV6-5	TRBJ2-2	TGTGCCAGCAGTGGGGACCGCTCTCCCGGGGAGCTGTTTTTT	CASSGDRSPGELFF
.	TRBD1	TRBV15	TRBJ1-4	TGTGCCACCAGCGAGACCTCCGGGACAGCTAATGAAAAACTGTTTTTT	CATSETSGTANEKLFF
.	TRBD1	TRBV27	TRBJ2-7	TGTGCCAGCAGTTTAGACAGGGCCAACTACGAGCAGTACTTC	CASSLDRANYEQYF
.	TRBD2	TRBV7-9	TRBJ2-7	TGTGCCAGCAGCTTAGCGGTTAGCGGGAGCTCCTACGAGCAGTACTTC	CASSLAVSGSSYEQYF
once	.	TRBV9	TRBJ2-6	TGTGCCAGCAGCGGAGGGATGGGGAAAGGCGAGACGAAGTCTGGGGCCAACGTCCTGACTTTC	CASSGGMGKGETKSGANVLTF
once	TRBD2	TRBV9	TRBJ2-3	TGTGCCAGCAGCGAAGCACTAGCGGGAGTTAGCACAGATACGCAGTATTTT	CASSEALAGVSTDTQYF